This TCR beta chain was documented in a study of vaccination effects on CD4 cells after COVID-19. Study background: Participants got two doses of BNT162b2 or mRNA-1273 vaccine. General observations from the study: No early post-infection timepoints were available in the study, which also included few convalescent patients. Marked clonal contraction of both clone types appeared late after vaccination.

Worth noting for this clone: The antigen is not known.

Antigen-specific CD4+ T cells were expanded (with viral peptide pools) by the ViraFEST assay ahead of sequencing. The culture ran for 10 days before CD4+ T cells were isolated. PCR showed that the person got SARS-CoV-2 infection at some point between March and December 2020. TCRdb's table, derived via immunoSEQ multiplex PCR, lists solely in-frame clones and lacks some. The sample includes 20,000 to 25,000 clones, about 81% of them seen just once. Trimming took 5 bases from V and 8 from J; bases not matched to a gene: 12. The V gene's germline CDR1 is LGHDT and CDR2 YNNKEL (reference sequence). This CDR3 has 15 residues.

This sequence originates from a human donor who had a prior SARS-CoV-2 infection. The chain is built from TRBV3-1 (or the pseudogene TRBV3-2) and TRBJ1-2, with 9 positions matching TRBD1. Sample: CD4+ T cells from PBMCs cultured with a peptide pool, taken before COVID-19 vaccination. CDR3 in amino acids: CASSDRGDFPRGYTF. In DNA form, the CDR3 reads TGTGCCAGCAGCGACAGGGGGGATTTCCCTAGAGGCTACACCTTC.